This section outlines one T cell receptor (beta chain) sequence together with its context. Per the original data handling: Nucleated cell counts were estimated from reference gene primer amplification. This table comes from immunoSEQ multiplex PCR, and its TCRdb copy is limited to in-frame clones, with some not included. D and trimming come from the DNA, and the V and J calls and clone size come from that table. The data contain about 120,000 clones, over 65% of them singletons. This entry is derived from a study of blood T cell repertoires in COVID-19. Study context: Samples of COVID-19 (acute and convalescent) were obtained from the United States, Italy and Spain. The cDNA or gDNA used as material had been derived from T cells, B-cell-depleted T cells, or PBMCs.

Sequenced input: peripheral blood. The clonotype originates from a man in his 70s with acute or convalescent COVID-19.

DNA of the CDR3: TGTGCCAGCAGCTTAGGAGGGGGAAGGACAGGGTTCGGCTATGGCTACACCTTC. It encodes CASSLGGGRTGFGYGYTF. V gene TRBV7-2 combines with J gene TRBJ1-2, with 8 bases matching TRBD1. Germline CDR1 and CDR2: SGHTA and FQGNSA. The CDR3 consists of 18 residues. The J segment lost 4 bases and the V segment lost 1 base, leaving 14 bases of the junction unmatched. The variable domain in full, completed from reference TRBV7-2 and TRBJ1-2, reads GAGVSQSPSNKVTEKGKDVELRCDPISGHTALYWYRQSLGQGLEFLIYFQGNSAPDKSGLPSDRFSAERTGGSVSTLTIQRTQQEDSAVYLCASSLGGGRTGFGYGYTFGSGTRLTVV.